What follows describes a single T cell receptor (beta chain). CDR1 is GTSNPN, CDR2 SVGIG, per germline (reference sequence). V lost 4 bases to trimming and J lost 7 bases, with 16 bases between them. The CDR3 covers 14 residues. This specimen belongs to a study of blood T cell repertoires in COVID-19. Generated by immunoSEQ multiplex PCR, the TCRdb table keeps only in-frame clones and is missing some. The sample consists of hundreds of thousands of clones, around nine tenths of them appearing once. The origin of this receptor is a woman aged 18-29 years who had recovered from COVID-19. The rearrangement uses TRBV30 and TRBJ1-4; D perhaps matches TRBD1 (5 bases). Sequencing used peripheral blood. CDR3: CAWNGGVSFEKLFF. Written as DNA, the CDR3 is TGTGCCTGGAATGGGGGGGTGTCGTTTGAAAAACTGTTTTTT.